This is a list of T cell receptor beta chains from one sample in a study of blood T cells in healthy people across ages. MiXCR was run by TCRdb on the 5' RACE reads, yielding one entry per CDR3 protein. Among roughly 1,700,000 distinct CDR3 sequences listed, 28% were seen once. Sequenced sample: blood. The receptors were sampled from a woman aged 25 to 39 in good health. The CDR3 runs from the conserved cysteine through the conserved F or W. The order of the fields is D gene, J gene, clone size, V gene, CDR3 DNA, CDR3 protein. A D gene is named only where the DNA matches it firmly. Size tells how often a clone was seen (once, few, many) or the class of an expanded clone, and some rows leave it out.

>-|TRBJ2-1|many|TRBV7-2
TGTGCCAGCAGCTTAGCCCGACCATCGAATGAGCAGTTCTTC
CASSLARPSNEQFF
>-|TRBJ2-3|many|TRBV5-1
TGCGCCAGCCGAGGCAGACAAGTCACAGATACGCAGTATTTT
CASRGRQVTDTQYF
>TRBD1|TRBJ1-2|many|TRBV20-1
TGCAGTGCTAGACAAACCCGGGACAGTACGTATGGCTACACCTTC
CSARQTRDSTYGYTF
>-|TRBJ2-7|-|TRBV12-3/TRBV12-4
TGTGCCAGCAGAAAAACAGGGAGGTCCAACGAGCAGTACTTC
CASRKTGRSNEQYF
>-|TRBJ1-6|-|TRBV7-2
TGTGCCAGCAGCGCTCCTCTATCCGGGACCTATAATTCACCCCTCCACTTT
CASSAPLSGTYNSPLHF
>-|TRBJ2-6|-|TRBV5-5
TGTGCCAGCAGCTTGGCCCAACCAGGGTTCTCTGGGGCCAACGTCCTGACTTTC
CASSLAQPGFSGANVLTF
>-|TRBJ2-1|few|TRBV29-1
TGCAGCGTTGAATTGGTCAATGAGCAGTTCTTC
CSVELVNEQFF
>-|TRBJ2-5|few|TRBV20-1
TGCAGTGCCTGCGTGGGGGCTCAAGAGACCCAGTACTTC
CSACVGAQETQYF
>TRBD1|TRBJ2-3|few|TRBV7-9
TGTGCCAGCAACGACCGGGACAGGGGAACAGATACGCAGTATTTT
CASNDRDRGTDTQYF
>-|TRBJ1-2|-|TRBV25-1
TGTGCCAGCAGGGACTCTTCGGGGTATGGCTACACCTTC
CASRDSSGYGYTF
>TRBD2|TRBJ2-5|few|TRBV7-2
TGTGCCAGCAGCCCCCGGACTAGCGGGCCGGGTGAGACCCAGTACTTC
CASSPRTSGPGETQYF
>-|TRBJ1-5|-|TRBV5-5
TGTGCCAGCAGCTTGGTATCGGGTTCGGTCAATCAGCCCCAGCATTTT
CASSLVSGSVNQPQHF
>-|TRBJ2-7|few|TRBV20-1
TGCAGTGCTAGACAGGGGACGAGCTCCTACGAGCAGTACTTC
CSARQGTSSYEQYF
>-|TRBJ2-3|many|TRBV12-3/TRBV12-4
TGTGCCAGCAGTTTCCCCCCGGCAGATACGCAGTATTTT
CASSFPPADTQYF
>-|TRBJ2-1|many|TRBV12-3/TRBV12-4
TGTGCCAGCAGCTCGGGACTCCTCAAAAGCTCCTACAATGAGCAGTTCTTC
CASSSGLLKSSYNEQFF
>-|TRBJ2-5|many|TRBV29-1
TGCAGCGTTGTAGTAATGAATAAAGAGACCCAGTACTTC
CSVVVMNKETQYF
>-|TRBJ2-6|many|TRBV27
TGTGCCAGCAGTACCCAGGGTCAGTCTGGGGCCAACGTCCTGACTTTC
CASSTQGQSGANVLTF
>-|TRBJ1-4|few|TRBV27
TGTGCCAGCAGCCGAGGACGGGGACGTGAAAAACTGTTTTTT
CASSRGRGREKLFF
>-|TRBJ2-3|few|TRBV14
TGTGCCAGCGGAGCTAGTTTGAGCACAGATACGCAGTATTTT
CASGASLSTDTQYF
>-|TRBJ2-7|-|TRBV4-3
TGCGCCAGCAGCCAAGAAGCTGTCGGGACAAACTCCTACGAGCAGTACTTC
CASSQEAVGTNSYEQYF
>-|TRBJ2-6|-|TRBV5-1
TGCGCCAGCTGCCAGGGTACTTATATATCTGGGGCCAACGTCCTGACTTTC
CASCQGTYISGANVLTF
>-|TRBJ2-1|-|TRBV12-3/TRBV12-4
TGTGCCAGCAGCCTCCGGCCTCTTCGTTATGAGCAGTTCTTC
CASSLRPLRYEQFF
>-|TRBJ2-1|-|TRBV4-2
TGTGCCAGCAGCCAAGGCCTCTCGGTGAGCTCCTACAACGAGCAGTTCTTC
CASSQGLSVSSYNEQFF
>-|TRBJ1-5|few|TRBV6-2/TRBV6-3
TGTGCCAGCAGTTATAGACCGTATAGCAATCAGCCCCAGCATTTT
CASSYRPYSNQPQHF
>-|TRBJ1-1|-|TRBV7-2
TGTGCCAGCAGGGACAGTGTAGGGGTGAACACTGAAGCTTTCTTT
CASRDSVGVNTEAFF
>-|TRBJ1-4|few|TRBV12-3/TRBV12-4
TGTGCCAGCAGTTTGAGGGTTGATGAAAAACTGTTTTTT
CASSLRVDEKLFF
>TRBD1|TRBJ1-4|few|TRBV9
TGTGCCAGCAGCGTAGGAGGGACAGGTGAAAAACTGTTTTTT
CASSVGGTGEKLFF
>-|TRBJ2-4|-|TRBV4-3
TGCGCCAGCAGCCCCCGTTTAGTGGGGGACATTCAGTACTTC
CASSPRLVGDIQYF
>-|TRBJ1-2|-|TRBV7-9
TGTGCCAGCAGCTTTAATCCGGGCAGCAACTATGGCTACACCTTC
CASSFNPGSNYGYTF
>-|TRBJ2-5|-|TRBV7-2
TGTGCCAGCAGCCCCGAGAGGGGATTCACCCAGTACTTC
CASSPERGFTQYF
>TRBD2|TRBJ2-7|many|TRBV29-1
TGCAGCGTAGCCGGGACTAGCGGGTTATACGAGCAGTACTTC
CSVAGTSGLYEQYF
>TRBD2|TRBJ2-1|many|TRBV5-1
TGCGCCAGCAGCTTGGCTAGTACTAGCGGAGGGGATGAGCAGTTCTTC
CASSLASTSGGDEQFF
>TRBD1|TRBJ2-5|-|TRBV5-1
TGCGCCAGCAGCTTGGATGGACAGGGGGCCTCGAGGGAGACCCAGTACTTC
CASSLDGQGASRETQYF
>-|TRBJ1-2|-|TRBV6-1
TGTGCCAGCAGTCATACCGGGACTTCGGGGGCTAACTATGGCTACACCTTC
CASSHTGTSGANYGYTF
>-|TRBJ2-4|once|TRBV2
TGTGCCAGCAGTGAAATTAGTGACCGAAAGTACTTC
CASSEISDRKYF
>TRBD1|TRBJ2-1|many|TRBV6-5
TGTGCCAGCAGGTCGGACAGGGGCTTCTACAATGAGCAGTTCTTC
CASRSDRGFYNEQFF
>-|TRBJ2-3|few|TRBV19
TGTGCCAGTAGTATAGGGACGGATACAGATACGCAGTATTTT
CASSIGTDTDTQYF
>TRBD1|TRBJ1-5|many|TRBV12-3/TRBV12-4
TGTGCCAGCAGTCCCGGGACAGGGCTTAACCAGCATTTT
CASSPGTGLNQHF
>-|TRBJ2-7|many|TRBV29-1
TGCAGCGCAACACCAGTGCAGGGAGTGTCCTACGAGCAGTACTTC
CSATPVQGVSYEQYF
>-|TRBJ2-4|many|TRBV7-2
TGTGCCAGCAGCTTTCAGGTCCCTGACATTCAGTACTTC
CASSFQVPDIQYF
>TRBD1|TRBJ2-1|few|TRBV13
TGTGCCAGCAGCGAGCAGGGGGTAATGGTGGATGAGCAGTTCTTC
CASSEQGVMVDEQFF
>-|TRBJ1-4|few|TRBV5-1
TGCGCCAGCAGCTTGGAACAGGAGAATGAAAAACTGTTTTTT
CASSLEQENEKLFF
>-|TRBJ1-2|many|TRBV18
TGTGCCAGCTCACCACATGGCGGGATCTATGGCTACACCTTC
CASSPHGGIYGYTF
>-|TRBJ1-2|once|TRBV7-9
TGTGCCAGCAGCTTAATAGGCCCTAACTATGGCTACACCTTC
CASSLIGPNYGYTF
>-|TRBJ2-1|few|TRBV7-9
TGTGCCAGCAGCTTCCGTATGGGGGTTGAAAATGAGCAGTTCTTC
CASSFRMGVENEQFF
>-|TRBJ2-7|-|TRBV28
TGTGCCAGCACCCGTGGTCAGGGGGGCCCCTACGAGCAGTACTTC
CASTRGQGGPYEQYF
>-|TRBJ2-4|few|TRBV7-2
TGTGCCAGCAGCCCCCAACCCGCGACTTCTCAGCAGTACTTC
CASSPQPATSQQYF
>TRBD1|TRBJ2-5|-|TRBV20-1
TGCAGTGCGAGGGGCGGCAGGGGGCTGGAGACCCAGTACTTC
CSARGGRGLETQYF
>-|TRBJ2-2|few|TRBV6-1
TGTGCCAGCAAGGCAGCGGCCACGAACACCGGGGAGCTGTTTTTT
CASKAAATNTGELFF
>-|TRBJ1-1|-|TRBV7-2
TGTGCCAGCAGCCGAACAGGGAGGAACACTGAAGCTTTCTTT
CASSRTGRNTEAFF
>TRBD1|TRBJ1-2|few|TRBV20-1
TGCAGTGCGGGACAGGGGGCAGCTGGCTACACCTTC
CSAGQGAAGYTF
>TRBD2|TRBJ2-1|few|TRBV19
TGTGCCAGCGACCCGACCGGGACTAGCGGGGACAATGAGCAGTTCTTC
CASDPTGTSGDNEQFF
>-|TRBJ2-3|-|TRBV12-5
TGTGCTAGTGGTTTGAAGGCAGGGGTCACAGATACGCAGTATTTT
CASGLKAGVTDTQYF
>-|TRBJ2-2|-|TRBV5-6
TGTGCCAGCAGCTGGGACACCGGGGAGCTGTTTTTT
CASSWDTGELFF
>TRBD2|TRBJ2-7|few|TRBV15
TGTGCCACCAGCAGTCTCGCTAGCGGGGGATACGAGCAGTACTTC
CATSSLASGGYEQYF
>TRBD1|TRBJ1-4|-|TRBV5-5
TGTGCCAGCAGCTCACCTGCAGGGGGGCCAACTAATGAAAAACTGTTTTTT
CASSSPAGGPTNEKLFF